These 8 T cell receptor beta chains were all obtained from the same sample, sequenced in a study of T-cell reconstitution after alpha-beta-depleted transplantation in children. Library preparation (for TCRbeta) was performed with unique molecular identifiers. TCRdb used MiXCR to reprocess the PCR reads, holding one entry per CDR3 protein. The sample has about 200,000 distinct CDR3 sequences; about 6% are singletons. The sample here was PBMCs, taken before TCRalphabeta/CD19-depleted stem cell transplant. Receptors were obtained from a girl under three years old with combined immunodeficiency, due to receive a stem cell transplant.

This clonotype was seen many times. V usage is TRBV14 and J usage is TRBJ1-2; no firm D call. Per the germline V gene, CDR1 is SGHDN and CDR2 is FVKESK. This CDR3 has 14 residues. Trimming took 3 bases from V and 2 from J, leaving 10 bases between them. The CDR3 DNA is TGTGCCAGCAGCCAGGTGGAAGCGAACTATGGCTACACCTTC. As protein: CASSQVEANYGYTF.

Many counts were recorded for this clonotype. The DNA for the CDR3 is TGTGCCAGCAGCCCTATAACCGGACTAGCGGAGCCCAGGTACTTC. The encoded protein is CASSPITGLAEPRYF. The chain recombines TRBV7-8 with TRBJ2-7; TRBD2 matches at 10 bases. CDR3 length: 15 residues. The trim removed 5 bases at V and 12 bases at J, leaving 16 bases unmatched. CDR1 is SGHVS and CDR2 is FQNEAQ in the germline V gene.

For this clonotype: This is likely a read error, given that the CDR3 carries no conserved phenylalanine or tryptophan at its end. The CDR3 sequence is CASGPGPNTGELFC. In DNA form, the CDR3 reads TGTGCCAGCGGCCCGGGGCCGAACACCGGGGAGCTGTTTTGT. The V and J genes are TRBV4-2 and TRBJ2-2; TRBD1 or TRBD2 may be the D gene (5 bases each). CDR1 LGHNA and CDR2 YNFKEQ come from the germline V gene. The ends were cut back, 8 bases at V and 0 bases at J, with 10 bases in the middle. This CDR3 has 14 amino acids.

This clonotype was recorded at least ten times. The chain is built from TRBV6-4 and TRBJ2-7; possible D gene TRBD2, 5 bases. The CDR3 has 14 residues. CDR1 and CDR2 (germline): MRHNA, SNTAGT. Trimming took off 3 bases at V and 5 bases at J, with 14 bases between the two ends. The CDR3 DNA is TGTGCCAGCAGTGAGTCACTAGTTTGGGACGAGCAGTACTTC. It encodes CASSESLVWDEQYF.

This clonotype was seen at least ten times. The rearrangement links TRBV3-1 to TRBJ1-2; no firm D call. From germline, CDR1 is LGHDT and CDR2 YNNKEL (reference sequence). The germline V and J ends were trimmed by 2 bases and 6 bases, with 16 bases remaining between them. The CDR3 has 15 residues. DNA for the CDR3: TGTGCCAGCAGCCAAAGTTCGGTCCTTGGGGATGGCTACACCTTC. Translated, it gives CASSQSSVLGDGYTF.

This clonotype was observed at least ten times. The chain is built from TRBV7-9 and TRBJ2-7, with D hard to call. The CDR3 loop spans 14 amino acids. V was cut by 6 bases and J by 6 bases, with 18 bases left in between. CDR1 and CDR2 (germline): SEHNR, FQNEAQ (reference sequence). DNA for the CDR3: TGTGCCAGCAGTCTGCTCACCGCCCCCTCCGAGCAGTACTTC. As protein: CASSLLTAPSEQYF.

The chain has TRBV29-1 and TRBJ2-7; D perhaps matches TRBD1 (6 bases). The ends were cut back, 0 bases at V and 0 bases at J, with 9 bases in the middle. CDR1 and CDR2 from the germline V gene are SQVTM and ANQGSEA. The CDR3 has 14 residues. CDR3 nucleotides: TGCAGCGTTGAAGATGAGGGGGACTCCTACGAGCAGTACTTC. Translated: CSVEDEGDSYEQYF.

This clonotype was counted many times. The chain uses TRBV12-3 or TRBV12-4 and TRBJ1-3; D is uncertain. Trimming left V 7 bases short and J 4 bases short, with 8 bases between. The CDR3 sequence is 12 residues long. CDR3 nucleotides: TGTGCCAGCACCCCCCCAGGAAACACCATATATTTT. It encodes CASTPPGNTIYF.